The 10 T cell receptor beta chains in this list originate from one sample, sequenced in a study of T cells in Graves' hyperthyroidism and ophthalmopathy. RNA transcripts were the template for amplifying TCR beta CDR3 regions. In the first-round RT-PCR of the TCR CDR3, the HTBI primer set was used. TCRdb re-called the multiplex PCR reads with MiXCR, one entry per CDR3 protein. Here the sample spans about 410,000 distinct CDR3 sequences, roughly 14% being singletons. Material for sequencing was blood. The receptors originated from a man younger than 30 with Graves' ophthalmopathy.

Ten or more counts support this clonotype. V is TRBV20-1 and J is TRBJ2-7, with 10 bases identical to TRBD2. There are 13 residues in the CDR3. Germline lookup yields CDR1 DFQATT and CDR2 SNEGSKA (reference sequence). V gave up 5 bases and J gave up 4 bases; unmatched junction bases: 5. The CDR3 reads CSAAPSGRYEQYF. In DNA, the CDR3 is TGCAGTGCTGCCCCTAGCGGGAGATACGAGCAGTACTTC.

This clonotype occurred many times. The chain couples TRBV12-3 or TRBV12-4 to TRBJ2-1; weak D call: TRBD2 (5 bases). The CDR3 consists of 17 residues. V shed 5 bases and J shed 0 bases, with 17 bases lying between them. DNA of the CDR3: TGTGCCAGCAGTCCAAGGCGGGTTCGGAGCTCCTACAATGAGCAGTTCTTC. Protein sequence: CASSPRRVRSSYNEQFF.

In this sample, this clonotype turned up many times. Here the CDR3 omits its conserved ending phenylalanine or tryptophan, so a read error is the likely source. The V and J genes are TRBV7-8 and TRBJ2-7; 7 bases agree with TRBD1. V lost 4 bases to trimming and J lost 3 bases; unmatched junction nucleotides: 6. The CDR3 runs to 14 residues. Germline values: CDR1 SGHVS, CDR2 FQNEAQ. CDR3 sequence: CASSWSDRDYEQYL. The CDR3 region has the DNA TGTGCCAGCAGCTGGAGTGACAGGGACTACGAGCAGTACCTC.

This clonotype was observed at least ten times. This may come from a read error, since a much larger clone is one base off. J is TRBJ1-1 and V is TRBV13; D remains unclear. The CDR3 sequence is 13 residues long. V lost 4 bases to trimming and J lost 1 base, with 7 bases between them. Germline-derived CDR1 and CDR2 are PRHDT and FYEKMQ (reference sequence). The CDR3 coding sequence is TGTGCCAGCAGCTCCGGGTCGAACACTGAAGCTTTCTTT. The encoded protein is CASSSGSNTEAFF.

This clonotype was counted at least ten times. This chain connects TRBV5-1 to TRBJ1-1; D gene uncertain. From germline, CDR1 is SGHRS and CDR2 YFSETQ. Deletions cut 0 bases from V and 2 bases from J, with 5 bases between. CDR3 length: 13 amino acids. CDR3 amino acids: CASSLGANTEAFF. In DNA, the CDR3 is TGCGCCAGCAGCTTGGGGGCAAACACTGAAGCTTTCTTT.

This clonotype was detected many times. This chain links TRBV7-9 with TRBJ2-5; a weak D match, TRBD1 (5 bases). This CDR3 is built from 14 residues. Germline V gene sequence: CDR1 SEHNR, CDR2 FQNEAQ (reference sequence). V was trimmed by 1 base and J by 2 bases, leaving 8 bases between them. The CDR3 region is CASSLGTRQETQYF. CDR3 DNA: TGTGCCAGCAGCTTAGGGACACGGCAAGAGACCCAGTACTTC.

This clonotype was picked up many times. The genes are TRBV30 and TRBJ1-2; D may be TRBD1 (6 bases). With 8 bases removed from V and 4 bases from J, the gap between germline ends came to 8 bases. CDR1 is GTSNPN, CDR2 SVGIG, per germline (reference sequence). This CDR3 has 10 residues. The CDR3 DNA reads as TGTGCCCGAGGGGGCTATGGCTACACCTTC. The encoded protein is CARGGYGYTF. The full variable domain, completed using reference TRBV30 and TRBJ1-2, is SQTIHQWPATLVQPVGSPLSLECTVEGTSNPNLYWYRQAAGRGLQLLFYSVGIGQISSEVPQNLSASRPQDRQFILSSKKLLLSDSGFYLCARGGYGYTFGSGTRLTVV.

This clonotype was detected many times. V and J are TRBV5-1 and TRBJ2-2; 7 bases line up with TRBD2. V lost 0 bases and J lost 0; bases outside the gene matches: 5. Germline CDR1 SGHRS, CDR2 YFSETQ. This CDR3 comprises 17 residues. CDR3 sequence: CASSLVPSGSNTGELFF. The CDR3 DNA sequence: TGCGCCAGCAGCTTGGTGCCTAGCGGATCGAACACCGGGGAGCTGTTTTTT.

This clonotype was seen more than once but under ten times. CDR3 DNA sequence: TGTGCCATCCAGGGGCTCGGGGACAATGAGCAGTTCTTC. Its translation is CAIQGLGDNEQFF. The chain carries TRBV10-3 and TRBJ2-1; D might be TRBD1 (6 bases). The germline CDR1 and CDR2 sequences are ENHRY and SYGVKD. The V end lost 8 bases, the J end lost 5 bases, and 13 bases lay between the germline ends. This CDR3 region has 13 residues.

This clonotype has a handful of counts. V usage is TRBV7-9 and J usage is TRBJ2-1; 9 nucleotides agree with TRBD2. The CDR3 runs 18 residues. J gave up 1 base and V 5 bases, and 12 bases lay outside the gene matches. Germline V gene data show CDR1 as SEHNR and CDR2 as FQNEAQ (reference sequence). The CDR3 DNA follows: TGTGCCAGCAGCGAAGCCTTAGCGGGAGTGCGGTCCTACAATGAGCAGTTCTTC. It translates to CASSEALAGVRSYNEQFF.